A selection of T cell receptor beta chains follows, all from one sample in a study of blood T cell repertoires in COVID-19. Measured with immunoSEQ multiplex PCR; TCRdb has only the in-frame clones, and not every one. The sample records 150,000 to 200,000 clones, approximately 82% being singletons. The sequenced sample was peripheral blood. These receptors all come from a human donor with acute or convalescent COVID-19. The donor label of this sample is uncertain. Each CDR3 is given with its conserved first and last residue. Fields, in order: CDR3 DNA, CDR3 protein, V gene, J gene, D gene, clone size. A D gene is named only where the DNA matches it firmly. Clone size is shown for a subset of rows, as once, few, many or a class of expanded clone.

TGTGCCAGCAGTTCCACTAGCGGGACCCCACATAATGAGCAGTTCTTC,CASSSTSGTPHNEQFF,TRBV27,TRBJ2-1,TRBD2,once
TGTGCCAGCTCACCCGGGACAGGGGCCCACTCTGGGGCCAACGTCCTGACTTTC,CASSPGTGAHSGANVLTF,TRBV18,TRBJ2-6,TRBD1,few
TGCGCCAGCGGACAGGGAAGCGGAGGACAAGAGACCCAGTACTTC,CASGQGSGGQETQYF,TRBV5-1,TRBJ2-5,TRBD1,NA
TGTGCCAGTAGTCCCGGAGTAGCGGGAGCCTACCGGGAGCAGTACTTC,CASSPGVAGAYREQYF,TRBV19,TRBJ2-7,TRBD2,NA
TGTGCCAGCAGCGTAGCGGGGGGGGAGGCCCAGTACTTC,CASSVAGGEAQYF,TRBV9,TRBJ2-5,TRBD2,NA
TGTGCCAGCAGCTTCCTGCGGGAGACCCAGTACTTC,CASSFLRETQYF,TRBV5-8,TRBJ2-5,NA,NA
TGCGCCAGCAGCTTGGTCTCCGGACTAGCGGGAGTCAATGAGCAGTTCTTC,CASSLVSGLAGVNEQFF,TRBV5-1,TRBJ2-1,TRBD2,NA
TGTGCCAGCAGTTTCGGAGGACAGGGCCGGCCCAGCTCCTACGAGCAGTACTTC,CASSFGGQGRPSSYEQYF,TRBV28,TRBJ2-7,TRBD1,NA
TGTGCCAGCAGGGACAGGGTCTGGGAGACCCAGTACTTC,CASRDRVWETQYF,TRBV6-5,TRBJ2-5,TRBD1,many
TGTGCCAGCTCACCCTTGACAGGGCTCATCCAAGAGACCCAGTACTTC,CASSPLTGLIQETQYF,TRBV18,TRBJ2-5,TRBD1,NA
TGTGCCAGCAGTCAGGACAGGGTCTATGGCTACACCTTC,CASSQDRVYGYTF,TRBV12-3/TRBV12-4,TRBJ1-2,TRBD1,few
TGTGCCTTAAGGACAGTCTCCTACGAGCAGTACTTC,CALRTVSYEQYF,TRBV6-5,TRBJ2-7,NA,few
TGTGCCAGCAGTCTACAGGGTACCTATGGCTACACCTTC,CASSLQGTYGYTF,TRBV2,TRBJ1-2,NA,NA
TGTGCCAGCAGGCCGACAGGGATTGATGGCTACACCTTC,CASRPTGIDGYTF,TRBV28,TRBJ1-2,TRBD1,NA
TGTGCCATCAGTGAGTCGGCCAGGGCCTACGAGCAGTACTTC,CAISESARAYEQYF,TRBV10-3,TRBJ2-7,NA,once
TGCAGTGCTAGTTTGGCGGGAAAGGCCGAGCAGTACTTC,CSASLAGKAEQYF,TRBV20-1,TRBJ2-7,NA,NA
TGTGCCAGCAGTTGGGGCGGGAGCTCCTACAATGAGCAGTTCTTC,CASSWGGSSYNEQFF,TRBV6-2/TRBV6-3,TRBJ2-1,TRBD2,once
TGTGCCTGGAGTTTGACTAGCGGGAGGGATACGCAGTATTTT,CAWSLTSGRDTQYF,TRBV30,TRBJ2-3,TRBD2,NA
TGTGTCAGAAGCCAAATTACGACACTATTACAGGGGACCGGGGAGCTGTTTTTT,CVRSQITTLLQGTGELFF,TRBV7-5,TRBJ2-2,NA,few
TGTGCCTGGAGGCGGGGTGGGGCCCTATCGGGGGGAAACACCATATATTTT,CAWRRGGALSGGNTIYF,TRBV30,TRBJ1-3,NA,NA
TGTGCCAGCAGTTTCTTCCGGGAGCACCGCCACCGGGGGCAGTTCTTC,CASSFFREHRHRGQFF,TRBV6-5,TRBJ2-1,NA,NA
TGTGCCAGCAGTGTCGGGACTAGCGGAAACTACGAGCAGTACTTC,CASSVGTSGNYEQYF,TRBV27,TRBJ2-7,TRBD2,NA
TGTGCCAGCAGCTTAGGGGGAGTTTATAATTCACCCCTCCACTTT,CASSLGGVYNSPLHF,TRBV7-9,TRBJ1-6,NA,NA
TGCGCCAGCAGCAGGACAGGGGCGTTGTATTCACCCCTCCACTTT,CASSRTGALYSPLHF,TRBV5-1,TRBJ1-6,TRBD1,NA
TGTGCCAGCAGTTCCTACCGGGACAATGCTAACTATGGCTACACCTTC,CASSSYRDNANYGYTF,TRBV27,TRBJ1-2,NA,few
TGTGCCAGCAGTTTAGGACAGGGGAATACTGAAGCTTTCTTT,CASSLGQGNTEAFF,TRBV27,TRBJ1-1,TRBD1,NA
TGTGCCAGCAGCCAATCAGGCACAGATACGCAGTATTTT,CASSQSGTDTQYF,TRBV3-1/TRBV3-2,TRBJ2-3,NA,NA
TGCGCCAGCAGTGAGGGACTAGCGGTCAATGAGCAGTTCTTC,CASSEGLAVNEQFF,TRBV10-2,TRBJ2-1,TRBD2,once
TGTGCCAGCAGCCAAGTTTCCCACTTACCCCCGGGGACGAACACCGGGGAGCTGTTTTTT,CASSQVSHLPPGTNTGELFF,TRBV3-1/TRBV3-2,TRBJ2-2,NA,NA
TGTGCCAGCAGCCTCCGGGGAGGCGGGGGCTATGGCTACACCTTC,CASSLRGGGGYGYTF,TRBV3-1/TRBV3-2,TRBJ1-2,NA,NA
TGTGCCAGCAGCGTGAGTGTGGCGGCTGAGCAGTTCTTC,CASSVSVAAEQFF,TRBV9,TRBJ2-1,NA,NA
TGTGCCAGCAGCTCTCGACAGGGCAGCACCTATGGCTACACCTTC,CASSSRQGSTYGYTF,TRBV7-8,TRBJ1-2,TRBD1,NA
TGTGCCAGTAGTAGCGGGAGGGCCGTAGAGACCCAGTACTTC,CASSSGRAVETQYF,TRBV19,TRBJ2-5,TRBD2,NA
TGTGCCAGTCGGGACGGAGGGCCCTCCTACGAGCAGTACTTC,CASRDGGPSYEQYF,TRBV6-4,TRBJ2-7,NA,NA
TGTGCCAGCAGCGTAGGGGTGGGAAGGGGCCAAGAGACCCAGTACTTC,CASSVGVGRGQETQYF,TRBV9,TRBJ2-5,NA,NA
TGTGCCAGCAGCCTTGATACTAGCGGGAGGGGGGCCAATGAGCAGTTCTTC,CASSLDTSGRGANEQFF,TRBV7-9,TRBJ2-1,TRBD2,NA
TGCGCCAGCAGCCCCTACACAGGGAACACTGAAGCTTTCTTT,CASSPYTGNTEAFF,TRBV5-1,TRBJ1-1,NA,NA
TGTGCCACCAGCAGAGATGTTCACTACGAGCAGTACTTC,CATSRDVHYEQYF,TRBV15,TRBJ2-7,NA,NA
TGTGCCTGGAGTGTAAGAGGAGGGTTTTCACCCCTCCACTTT,CAWSVRGGFSPLHF,TRBV30,TRBJ1-6,NA,NA
TGTGCCAGCAGTCTTAAGGTACGCGGGGGCTCCTATAATTCACCCCTCCACTTT,CASSLKVRGGSYNSPLHF,TRBV27,TRBJ1-6,NA,once
TGTGCCAGCAGCCCGGGACCGAGGACTAGCGGGAGGGATAAGACCGGGGAGCTGTTTTTT,CASSPGPRTSGRDKTGELFF,TRBV3-1/TRBV3-2,TRBJ2-2,TRBD2,NA
TGTGCCAACAGTTCCTTACAGGGGTTGAATCAGCCCCAGCATTTT,CANSSLQGLNQPQHF,TRBV6-5,TRBJ1-5,TRBD1,NA
TGTGCCAGCAGTAACGGGATCAGGTACGAGCAGTACTTC,CASSNGIRYEQYF,TRBV6-2/TRBV6-3,TRBJ2-7,NA,NA
TGTGCCAGCAGGATTCAGGGAAGCACCGGGGAGCTGTTTTTT,CASRIQGSTGELFF,TRBV6-5,TRBJ2-2,NA,NA
TGTGCCAGCAGAGCGAACAATCAGCCCCAGCATTTT,CASRANNQPQHF,TRBV12-3/TRBV12-4,TRBJ1-5,NA,NA
TGTGCCAGCAGCTTTGCGACAGGGGGGAGTGAAAAACTGTTTTTT,CASSFATGGSEKLFF,TRBV7-9,TRBJ1-4,TRBD1,once
TGTGCCAGCAGCCCCCAACTAGCGGGATTAGGCGAGCAGTTCTTC,CASSPQLAGLGEQFF,TRBV5-4,TRBJ2-1,TRBD2,few
TGTGCCAGCAGCGCCACAGGGGGAGGAAACACCATATATTTT,CASSATGGGNTIYF,TRBV9,TRBJ1-3,TRBD1,NA
TGTGCCAGCAGCCAGGGCCCGGGACTAGCGGGACGAGAGACCCAGTACTTC,CASSQGPGLAGRETQYF,TRBV5-5,TRBJ2-5,TRBD2,NA
TGTGCCACCAGCATAGGGACTAGCGAATCCTACGAGCAGTACTTC,CATSIGTSESYEQYF,TRBV15,TRBJ2-7,TRBD2,once
TGCAGCGTGACGGACAGGGGTGCCTACAATGAGCAGTTCTTC,CSVTDRGAYNEQFF,TRBV29-1,TRBJ2-1,TRBD1,NA
TGTGCCACCAGCACAGGGGGGGTGAACACTGAAGCTTTCTTT,CATSTGGVNTEAFF,TRBV24-1,TRBJ1-1,TRBD1,few